These 2 T cell receptor beta chains originate from one sample sequenced in a study of response to subunit inactivated influenza vaccine (dated by TCRdb to 2016 to 2019). Library method: RT-PCR. The sequencer listed for this sample is Illumina HiSeq 2500. TCRdb took the public reads, trimmed them with fastp at Q25, ran MiXCR for clone calling and kept in-frame beta chains. Merged by CDR3 protein, the rows form single entries marked with the most common genes and DNA. The sample table lists over 750,000 distinct CDR3 sequences, 21% of them with a count of one. Roughly 10% of the sample is in the top ten clones. Sequencing was performed on PBMCs from blood, taken 4 to 6 days after vaccination. The source is a man aged 45 to 65 who received an inactivated influenza vaccine. Donor details come from another sample of the same person, matched by shared clones.

This clonotype was counted ten times or more. This rearrangement joins TRBV4-3 to TRBJ2-3; 11 nucleotides match TRBD2. After removal of 0 bases from V and 3 bases from J, the junction contained 14 bases not matched to a gene. Germline values: CDR1 LGHNA, CDR2 YSLEER. CDR3 length equals 20 residues. CDR3 in DNA: TGCGCCAGCAGCCAAGACGTGGTCGGACTAGCGGGTGACGGGACAGATACGCAGTATTTT. As protein: CASSQDVVGLAGDGTDTQYF.

This clonotype occurred a few times. CDR3 coding DNA: TGTGCCAGCAGTTCTGGACTAGACTACGAGCAGTACTTC. The encoded protein is CASSSGLDYEQYF. The J gene is TRBJ2-7, the V gene TRBV6-2 or TRBV6-3; 7 bases are a match to TRBD2. J was trimmed by 3 bases and V by 4 bases; bases with no gene match: 3. This CDR3 is 13 amino acids long. Germline CDR1 and CDR2: MNHEY and SVGEGT.